By its share, the clone carrying this T cell receptor (beta chain) is medium-sized. The CDR3 sequence is 16 residues long. CDR1 LNHDA and CDR2 SQIVND come from the germline V gene (reference sequence). The V and J ends lost 0 bases and 2 bases respectively, with 13 bases between them. TCRdb's copy holds only in-frame clones and misses some; the assay was immunoSEQ multiplex PCR. The data hold about 35,000 clones, with about 87% observed a single time. These data are taken from a study of blood T cell repertoires in COVID-19. The sequenced material came from peripheral blood. The chain carries TRBV19 and TRBJ1-1, with D maybe TRBD1 (5 bases). This TCR was sampled from an older man with active COVID-19. CDR3 protein: CASSIDFGGLNTEAFF. CDR3 DNA sequence: TGTGCCAGTAGTATAGATTTCGGGGGGTTAAACACTGAAGCTTTCTTT.